This T cell receptor (beta chain) was sequenced in a study of control samples from healthy donors and cancer patients. In germline, CDR1 is MNHEY, CDR2 SVGAGI. The CDR3 covers 14 residues. V was shortened by 6 bases and J by 6 bases, with 12 bases between the two germline ends. Clones were read by immunoSEQ multiplex PCR, and TCRdb kept only the in-frame ones, dropping some. The repertoire holds about 160,000 clones, with nearly 96% as singletons. This chain joins TRBV6-5 and TRBJ1-6; D gene unclear. The source is a woman aged 25 to 45 in good health. Sequencing was performed on blood. The CDR3 loop reads CASSWRKGNSPLHF. As DNA, the CDR3 is TGTGCCAGCAGCTGGAGGAAGGGTAATTCACCCCTCCACTTT.